The source of this TCR beta chain is a study of radiation and T cells in renal cell carcinoma. Study overall: Nephrectomy followed 15 Gy stereotactic body radiation by 4 weeks. Points from the study as a whole: No pretreatment tumor biopsies were available for baseline clonotypes.

CDR3 length: 14 amino acids. With 6 bases clipped from V and 7 bases from J, the junction kept 7 bases outside the gene matches. CDR1 is MNHEY, CDR2 SVGAGI, per germline. Assay used: immunoSEQ multiplex PCR; TCRdb lists only in-frame clones, some missing. The table lists some 150,000 clones, roughly 87% of them singletons. Sample time point: blood 2 weeks post-SBRT. Indicated treatment: 15 Gy SBRT to primary tumor, nephrectomy 4 weeks later. After SBRT, blood was collected at 2 and 4 weeks, plus baseline. Clear cell pathology was present in this patient's renal cell carcinoma. Worth noting for this clone: Its antigen remains unidentified.

This TCR came from a woman in her forties or fifties with renal cell carcinoma. The sample consisted of blood, taken from a patient whose treatment included radiotherapy and nephrectomy. The chain links TRBV6-5 to TRBJ2-1; 9 bases map to TRBD2. The CDR3 reads CASSRAGGRNEQFF. DNA for the CDR3: TGTGCCAGCAGCAGAGCGGGGGGAAGGAATGAGCAGTTCTTC.